This T cell receptor beta chain was profiled in a study of blood T cell repertoires in COVID-19. Overall study: Collection of acute and convalescent COVID-19 samples took place in the United States, Italy and Spain.

With 1 base clipped from V and 7 bases from J, the junction kept 6 bases outside the gene matches. Germline V gene lookup returns CDR1 SGHTA and CDR2 FQGNSA. This CDR3 contains 15 residues. As handled by the study authors: Quantification of nucleated cells was approximated via reference gene primer amplification. Method: immunoSEQ multiplex PCR; TCRdb's copy keeps in-frame clones and lacks some. Clone size and the V and J calls come from that table; the DNA yielded D and trimming. The sample consists of hundreds of thousands of clones, over 85% of them appearing once. Seattle enrolled patients during active infection and tracked them longitudinally.

This chain connects TRBV7-2 to TRBJ1-2; TRBD1 aligns across 10 bases. The sequence was obtained from a woman in her 30s with COVID-19, enrolled during active disease. Source material: peripheral blood. The CDR3 nucleotides are TGTGCCAGCAGCTTAGACGGGACAGGGGTTAGTGGCTACACCTTC. This sequence encodes CASSLDGTGVSGYTF.